The rows below give T cell receptor beta chains drawn from one sample of a study of cytomegalovirus exposure and HLA in healthy donors. The assay was immunoSEQ multiplex PCR, and TCRdb's table has in-frame clones only and misses some. The sample consists of approximately 170,000 clones, approximately 76% of them appearing once. Sequencing was performed on PBMCs. The origin of the receptors is a woman aged 18-29 years in good health and CMV-seropositive. The CDR3 runs from the conserved cysteine through the conserved F or W. The order of the fields is CDR3 protein, CDR3 DNA, clone size, J gene, CDR3 length, D gene, V gene. The D gene is left open where the match is weak. Size tells how often a clone was seen (once, few, many) or the class of an expanded clone, and some rows leave it out.

CDR3: CASSFSGSSNQPQHF
DNA: TGTGCCAGCAGCTTTTCCGGGAGTAGCAATCAGCCCCAGCATTTT
size: few
J: TRBJ1-5
length: 15
D: -
V: TRBV7-2

CDR3: CASSPQPYEQYF
DNA: TGTGCCAGCAGTCCACAGCCCTACGAGCAGTACTTC
size: -
J: TRBJ2-7
length: 12
D: -
V: TRBV6-6

CDR3: CASSVRDSKEFNYGYTF
DNA: TGCGCCAGCAGCGTCCGGGACAGTAAAGAATTTAACTATGGCTACACCTTC
size: -
J: TRBJ1-2
length: 17
D: TRBD1
V: TRBV5-1

CDR3: CASSPFLGGGTDTQYF
DNA: TGTGCCAGCAGTCCCTTTTTGGGGGGAGGGACAGATACGCAGTATTTT
size: -
J: TRBJ2-3
length: 16
D: TRBD2
V: TRBV7-3

CDR3: CASSYLRQGDEKLFF
DNA: TGTGCCAGCAGTTACTTACGGCAGGGCGATGAAAAACTGTTTTTT
size: -
J: TRBJ1-4
length: 15
D: -
V: TRBV6-6

CDR3: CASSRPGQDENEQFF
DNA: TGTGCCAGCTCACGACCGGGACAGGATGAAAATGAGCAGTTCTTC
size: few
J: TRBJ2-1
length: 15
D: TRBD1
V: TRBV18

CDR3: CASSGPGQGNYEQYF
DNA: TGTGCCAGTAGTGGGCCGGGGCAGGGGAACTACGAGCAGTACTTC
size: -
J: TRBJ2-7
length: 15
D: -
V: TRBV19

CDR3: CASSPSVTDREQFF
DNA: TGTGCCAGCTCACCAAGTGTAACCGACAGGGAGCAGTTCTTC
size: -
J: TRBJ2-1
length: 14
D: -
V: TRBV18

CDR3: CASSLSGQGAGEKLFF
DNA: TGTGCCAGCAGCCTTTCGGGACAGGGGGCGGGAGAAAAACTGTTTTTT
size: -
J: TRBJ1-4
length: 16
D: TRBD1
V: TRBV27

CDR3: CASSQESNQPQHF
DNA: TGTGCCAGCTCACAGGAGAGCAATCAGCCCCAGCATTTT
size: -
J: TRBJ1-5
length: 13
D: -
V: TRBV18

CDR3: CATSRDSQGSYGYTF
DNA: TGTGCCACCAGCAGAGATTCACAGGGTTCCTACGGCTACACCTTC
size: -
J: TRBJ1-2
length: 15
D: -
V: TRBV15

CDR3: CASSLEGAHYGYTF
DNA: TGTGCCAGCAGCTTAGAAGGGGCTCACTATGGCTACACCTTC
size: -
J: TRBJ1-2
length: 14
D: -
V: TRBV7-9

CDR3: CASSDSVGINEQFF
DNA: TGTGCCAGCAGTGATTCTGTCGGGATAAATGAGCAGTTCTTC
size: -
J: TRBJ2-1
length: 14
D: -
V: TRBV25-1

CDR3: CASSFGGGNTDTQYF
DNA: TGTGCCAGCAGCTTTGGCGGGGGAAACACAGATACGCAGTATTTT
size: -
J: TRBJ2-3
length: 15
D: TRBD2
V: TRBV7-8

CDR3: CASSLPFWTGGYTF
DNA: TGTGCCAGCAGCTTACCGTTTTGGACAGGGGGCTACACCTTC
size: -
J: TRBJ1-2
length: 14
D: TRBD1
V: TRBV7-9

CDR3: CASSLQGAGNTIYF
DNA: TGTGCCAGCAGCTTACAGGGCGCCGGAAACACCATATATTTT
size: -
J: TRBJ1-3
length: 14
D: -
V: TRBV13

CDR3: CASSRDPWTATYEQYF
DNA: TGTGCCAGCTCACGAGACCCCTGGACAGCCACCTACGAGCAGTACTTC
size: -
J: TRBJ2-7
length: 16
D: -
V: TRBV18

CDR3: CASSQVAGGIYNEQFF
DNA: TGCGCCAGCAGCCAAGTAGCGGGGGGGATTTACAATGAGCAGTTCTTC
size: -
J: TRBJ2-1
length: 16
D: TRBD2
V: TRBV4-1